The sequence of this T cell receptor beta chain was determined in a study of cytomegalovirus exposure and HLA in healthy donors. 13 Jbeta primers and 60 Vbeta primers were used for the PCR. Data came from immunoSEQ multiplex PCR; TCRdb stores just in-frame clones and leaves some out. The table has more than 95,000 clones, around 80% seen once; the top ten hold 3.5% to 4.5%. CDR3 size: 13 residues. Per germline, CDR1 SGHTA and CDR2 FQGNSA. J lost 12 bases, V lost 2 bases, and 1 base had no gene match. V gene TRBV7-2 combines with J gene TRBJ2-1; 13 nucleotides match TRBD2. Specimen: PBMCs. This clonotype was sampled from a young man in good health and CMV-seropositive. The CDR3 bases are TGTGCCAGCAGCTTATGGACTAGCGGGGGGCAGTTCTTC. This encodes CASSLWTSGGQFF.